This section outlines one T cell receptor beta chain sequence together with its context. Its specific antigen is unknown. Base qualities are not at hand, and no much larger clone is one base apart. According to the study, the label for this sample's treatment or condition signals: roughly 10-day PBMC culture with coronavirus spike peptide pools or control peptides (ViraFEST assay). CD4+ T cells from unexposed donors were collected before the COVID-19 pandemic (2011-2018). To expand antigen-specific T cells with peptide pools and then pick out the expanded clonotypes through TCR sequencing, the study relied on the ViraFEST assay. Each well held around 1.9 million PBMCs cultured with around 10 ug/ml peptide pools in IMDM containing roughly 5% human AB serum and roughly 10 IU/ml IL-2. On days 3 and 7, half of the culture medium was replaced with fresh IL-2-containing medium. CD4+ T cells were isolated after about nine days of culture through negative selection using the EasySep CD4+ T cell isolation kit. As cell numbers permitted, CD4+ T cells from unexposed donors were tested for reactivity to SARS-CoV-2 S and N and to four common cold coronavirus spike pools. PBMCs were separated from whole blood using Ficoll-Paque Plus gradient centrifugation and then either used fresh or cryopreserved at -140C. Culture conditions were generally each tested in triplicate wells. Leukapheresis product for the unexposed donors was purchased commercially.

Its CDR3 holds 13 amino acids, cysteine through phenylalanine. Solely the CDR3 DNA is kept, with 39 bases framed from the first base. In the germline V gene (reference sequence), CDR1 corresponds to MNHEY and CDR2 to SMNVEV. Library construction relied on PCR. DNA from cultured CD4+ T cells underwent TCR sequencing with the Oncomine TCR Beta short-read assay at the Johns Hopkins FTIC core. The QIAamp micro DNA kit was used to extract genomic DNA from the cultured CD4+ T cells. Oncomine TCR Beta libraries from cultured CD4+ T cells were pooled with unique dual indexes and sequenced on an Illumina iSeq 100. The original pipeline was this. Non-productive sequences were removed, and CDR3s not starting with C, not ending with F or W, or shorter than 7 amino acids were discarded. The MANAFEST web application was used to identify antigen-specific clonotypes by comparing peptide-stimulated wells against reference wells and other culture wells. An FDR below 0.05, an odds ratio above 5, and a productive frequency above 0.1% in at least two of three replicate wells were required for clones to be considered positive. Cross-reactive clonotypes were defined as significantly expanded in both SARS-CoV-2 spike wells and at least one common cold coronavirus spike condition. CDR3 homology was assessed with Levenshtein distances (stringdist) and unrooted phylogenetic trees (ape) in R version 3.6.1. The public reads were run again by TCRdb, first through fastp at Q25 and then through MiXCR, and only productive beta chains were kept. All rows with the same CDR3 protein become a single entry with the most common DNA and genes. V and J calls and clone size were set by TCRdb, not the authors. The sample table lists almost 9,500 distinct CDR3 sequences, about 32% of them with a count of one. 22% of the sample comes from the top ten.

The sample is drawn from a study of vaccination and CD4 T cells after COVID-19 (dated by TCRdb to between 2021 and 2023). Turning to the overall study: The convalescent cohort comprised six males and four females, including two Hispanic individuals, seven Caucasians, two Asians and one multiracial person. Participants received two doses of either the Pfizer-BioNTech BNT162b2 vaccine (n=8) or the Moderna mRNA-1273 vaccine (n=2). Post-COVID blood samples from convalescent patients were collected a median of roughly 100 days after diagnosis, with a range of roughly 35 to 170 days. Post-vaccine blood samples were taken a median of 72 days after the second vaccine dose, with a range of 14 to 241 days. Overlapping spike peptide pools from SARS-CoV-2 and from the common cold coronaviruses HCoV-NL63, HCoV-OC43 and HCoV-229E were used as culture stimuli. In control cultures, a CEFX viral epitope pool was used as positive control, an HIV-1 Nef peptide pool was used as negative control, or no peptide was added. In around nine COVID-19 convalescent patients and a handful of infection-naive healthy vaccine recipients, the spike-specific CD4+ TCR repertoire before mRNA vaccination was compared with the repertoire after mRNA vaccination. At the TCR clonotype level, an earlier paper using these donors assessed memory CD4+ T cell crossreactivity between SARS-CoV-2 and common cold coronavirus spike proteins.

Overall results and qualifications from the work: In convalescent patients, a median approximately 90% of post-vaccine SARS-CoV-2-reactive clones were detected only after vaccination, suggesting vaccine-specific priming. Although the median number of SARS-CoV-2-reactive clonotypes went up from 20 to 25 after infection to some 37 after vaccination, the increase was not significant. In convalescent patients, nearly all vaccine-specific clones (304 of 307) were found to be mono-reactive for SARS-CoV-2 spike rather than cross-reactive with common cold coronaviruses. Only a relatively small number of convalescent patients were included in the study, and early timepoints following natural infection were not analyzed.

Material: CD4+ T cells from blood, cultured in vitro. The source is a human donor in good health. This receptor chain uses TRBV27 and TRBJ2-7; TRBD2 could be the D gene, as 6 bases match. The CDR3 here reads CATTGLPGGEQYF. The DNA sequence is TGTGCAACGACGGGACTTCCCGGGGGAGAGCAGTACTTC.